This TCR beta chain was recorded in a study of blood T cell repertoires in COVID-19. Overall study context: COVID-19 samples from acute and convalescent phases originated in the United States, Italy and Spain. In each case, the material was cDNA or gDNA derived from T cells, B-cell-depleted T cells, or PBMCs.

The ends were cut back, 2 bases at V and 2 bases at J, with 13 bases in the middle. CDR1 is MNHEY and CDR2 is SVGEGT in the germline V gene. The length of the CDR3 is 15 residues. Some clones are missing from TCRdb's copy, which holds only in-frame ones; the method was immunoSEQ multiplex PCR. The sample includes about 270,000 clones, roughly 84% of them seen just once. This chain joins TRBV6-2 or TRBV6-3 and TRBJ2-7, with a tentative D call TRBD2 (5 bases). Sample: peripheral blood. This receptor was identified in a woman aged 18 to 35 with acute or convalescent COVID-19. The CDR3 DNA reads TGTGCCAGCAGTTACCCCCCAGCGGCCACCTACGAGCAGTACTTC. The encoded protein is CASSYPPAATYEQYF.